Listed here is a single T cell receptor beta chain. The antigen it binds to is not known. Base quality data are lacking; no much larger clone is found one base away. Libraries were prepared through the immunoSEQ multiplex PCR assay. The authors' pipeline ran thus. A statistical classification framework was built to diagnose cytomegalovirus status from the catalog of TCR beta chain sequences. TCRdb stores this immuneACCESS table with in-frame sequences only. Part of the clones is absent; in the studies checked, under half of the shortfall reflects unresolved V genes, and no reason is known for the rest. V and J calls and clone size are those listed in that table; D and trimming were worked out from the DNA. The sample has 95,000 to 150,000 clones on record, 89% of them singletons. The ten largest clones represent roughly 2% of the sample. This entry comes from a study of cytomegalovirus exposure and HLA in healthy donors (dated by TCRdb to the late 2010s). Notes on the research overall: A later analysis indicated that the 120 or so validation repertoires were generated on the platform also employed for the approximately 670 repertoires of the first cohort. In addition to the first cohort of approximately 670 subjects, a separate validation cohort of 100 to 150 different subjects was used. The study was designed to test whether signatures of past pathogen exposure could be identified by cataloging public T cell receptors. To predict cytomegalovirus infection status, the study brought together high-throughput TCR immunosequencing, statistical association of individual TCRs with disease status, and machine learning.

The investigation overall reported the following: Three of the identified cytomegalovirus-associated TCR beta chains were confirmed in vitro to be specific for cytomegalovirus antigens. Subsequent analysis determined that TCRs grouped into clusters in the first cohort also showed a tendency toward co-occurrence across the roughly 110 validation repertoires, and approximately 94% of cluster scores exceeded 0. The validation cohort had no HLA typing available for a later analysis, so co-occurrence within that cohort was assessed over all 130 or so repertoires. The classifier was reported to diagnose cytomegalovirus status with high specificity and sensitivity in both the original and validation cohorts. The study listed around 160 TCR beta chains as associated with cytomegalovirus. While some public TCRs were present in many individuals, most TCR sequences turned up only very rarely across donors. The authors suggested that the approach could potentially be extended to other disease states and immunological phenotypes.

The CDR3, cysteine through phenylalanine, is 12 amino acids long. Only the CDR3 portion is preserved as DNA: 36 bases, with reading frame beginning at the first base. CDR1 is given as SQVTM and CDR2 as ANQGSEA, both from the germline V gene. V is shortened by 8 bases, J by 2 bases, and the region joining them spans 10 bases. The donors were included in the validation cohort of around 120 subjects, a group kept apart from the roughly 700-subject first cohort. The TCR comes from a woman between 18 and 29 years old in good health and CMV-seronegative. The sequence is built from TRBV29-1 and TRBJ2-1, and the D gene may be TRBD2, 6 bases matching. The specimen sequenced was PBMCs. CDR3 reads: CSSPGAYNEQFF. The sequenced DNA: TGCAGCTCCCCGGGGGCCTACAATGAGCAGTTCTTC.